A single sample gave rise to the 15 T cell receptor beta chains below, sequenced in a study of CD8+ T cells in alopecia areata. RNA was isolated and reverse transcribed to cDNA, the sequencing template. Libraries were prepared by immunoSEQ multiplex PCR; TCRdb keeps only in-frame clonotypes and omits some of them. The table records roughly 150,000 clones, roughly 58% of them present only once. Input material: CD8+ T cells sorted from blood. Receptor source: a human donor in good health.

The DNA for the CDR3 is TGTGCCAGCAGTTCGACTGAGGACTCCCGCCAGACCCAGTACTTC. Translating gives CASSSTEDSRQTQYF. V and J are TRBV11-2 and TRBJ2-5; TRBD2 is a possible D gene (5 bases). The CDR3 runs to 15 residues. Looked up from germline, CDR1 is SGHAT and CDR2 is FQNNGV. V was shortened by 6 bases and J by 6 bases, with 20 bases between the two germline ends.

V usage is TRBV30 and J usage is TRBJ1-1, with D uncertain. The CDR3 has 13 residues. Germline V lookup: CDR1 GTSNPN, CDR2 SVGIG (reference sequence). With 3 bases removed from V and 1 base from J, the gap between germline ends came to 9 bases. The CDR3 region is CAWRWQPNTEAFF. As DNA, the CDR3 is TGTGCCTGGAGGTGGCAGCCGAACACTGAAGCTTTCTTT.

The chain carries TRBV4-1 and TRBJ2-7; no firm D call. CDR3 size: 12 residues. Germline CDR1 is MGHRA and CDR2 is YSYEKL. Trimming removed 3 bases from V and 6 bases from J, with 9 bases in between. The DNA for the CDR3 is TGCGCCAGCAGCCACGGTCCGGGCGAGCAGTACTTC. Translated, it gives CASSHGPGEQYF.

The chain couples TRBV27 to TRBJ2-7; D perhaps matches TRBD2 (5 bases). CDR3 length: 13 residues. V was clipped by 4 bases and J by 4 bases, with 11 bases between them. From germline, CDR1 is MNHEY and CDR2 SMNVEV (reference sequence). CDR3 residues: CASSWTDSYEQYF. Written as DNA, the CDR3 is TGTGCCAGCAGTTGGACGGACTCGTACGAGCAGTACTTC.

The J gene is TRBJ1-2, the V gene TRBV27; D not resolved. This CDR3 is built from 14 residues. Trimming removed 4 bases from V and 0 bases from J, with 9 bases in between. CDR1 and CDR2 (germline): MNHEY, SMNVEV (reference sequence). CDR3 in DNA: TGTGCCAGCAGTTCTACTGGAGCTAACTATGGCTACACCTTC. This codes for CASSSTGANYGYTF.

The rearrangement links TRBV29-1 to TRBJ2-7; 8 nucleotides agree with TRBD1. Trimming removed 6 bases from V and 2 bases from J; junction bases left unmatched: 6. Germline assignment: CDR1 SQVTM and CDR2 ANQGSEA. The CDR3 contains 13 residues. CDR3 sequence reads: CSVPGTGAYEQYF. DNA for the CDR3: TGCAGCGTACCCGGGACAGGCGCCTACGAGCAGTACTTC.

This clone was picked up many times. CDR3: CASSQGEEASYEQYF. The CDR3 DNA reads as TGTGCCAGCAGCCAAGGAGAAGAGGCCTCCTACGAGCAGTACTTC. The chain couples TRBV4-2 to TRBJ2-7; D ambiguous. V was shortened by 1 base and J by 0 bases, with 10 bases between the two germline ends. The CDR3 runs to 15 residues. Looked up from germline, CDR1 is LGHNA and CDR2 is YNFKEQ.

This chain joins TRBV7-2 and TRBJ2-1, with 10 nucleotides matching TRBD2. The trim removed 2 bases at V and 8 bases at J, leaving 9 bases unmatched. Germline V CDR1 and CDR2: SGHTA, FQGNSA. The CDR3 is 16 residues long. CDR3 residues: CASSLRASGSEDEQFF. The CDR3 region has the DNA TGTGCCAGCAGCTTAAGGGCTAGCGGGAGTGAGGATGAGCAGTTCTTC.

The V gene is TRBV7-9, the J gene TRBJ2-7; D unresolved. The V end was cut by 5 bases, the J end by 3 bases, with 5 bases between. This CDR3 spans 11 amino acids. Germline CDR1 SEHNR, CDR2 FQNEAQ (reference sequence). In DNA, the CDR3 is TGTGCCAGCAGCCCAGACTACGAGCAGTACTTC. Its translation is CASSPDYEQYF.

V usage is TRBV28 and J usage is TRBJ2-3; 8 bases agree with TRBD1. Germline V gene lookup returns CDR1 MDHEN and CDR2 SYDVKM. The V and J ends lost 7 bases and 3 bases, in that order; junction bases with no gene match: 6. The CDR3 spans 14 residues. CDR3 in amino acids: CASTIQGVTDTQYF. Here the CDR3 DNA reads TGTGCCAGCACAATACAGGGGGTGACAGATACGCAGTATTTT.

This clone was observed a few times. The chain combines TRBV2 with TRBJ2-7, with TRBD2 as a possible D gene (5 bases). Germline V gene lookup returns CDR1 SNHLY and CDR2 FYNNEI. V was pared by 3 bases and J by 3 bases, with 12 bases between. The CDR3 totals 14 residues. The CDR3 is CASSEEVDIYEQYF. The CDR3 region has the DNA TGTGCCAGCAGTGAGGAGGTTGATATCTACGAGCAGTACTTC.

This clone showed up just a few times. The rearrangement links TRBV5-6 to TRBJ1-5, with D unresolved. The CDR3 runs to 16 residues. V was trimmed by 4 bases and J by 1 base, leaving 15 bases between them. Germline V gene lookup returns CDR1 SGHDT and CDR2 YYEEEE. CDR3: CASSLLRGTSNQPQHF. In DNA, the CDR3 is TGTGCCAGCAGCCTCCTTCGGGGAACGAGCAATCAGCCCCAGCATTTT.

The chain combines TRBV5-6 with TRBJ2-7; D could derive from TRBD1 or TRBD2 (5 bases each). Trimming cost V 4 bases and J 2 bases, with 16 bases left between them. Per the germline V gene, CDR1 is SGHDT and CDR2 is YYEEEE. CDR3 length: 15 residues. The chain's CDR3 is CASSETGTAPYEQYF. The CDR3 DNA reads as TGTGCCAGCAGCGAGACCGGGACCGCACCCTACGAGCAGTACTTC.

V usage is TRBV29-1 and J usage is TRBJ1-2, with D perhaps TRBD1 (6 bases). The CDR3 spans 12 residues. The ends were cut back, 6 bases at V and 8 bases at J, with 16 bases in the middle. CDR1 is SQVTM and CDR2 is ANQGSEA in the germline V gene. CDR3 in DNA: TGCAGCGTCGAGGACAGCTTAGAGGGCTACACCTTC. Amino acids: CSVEDSLEGYTF.

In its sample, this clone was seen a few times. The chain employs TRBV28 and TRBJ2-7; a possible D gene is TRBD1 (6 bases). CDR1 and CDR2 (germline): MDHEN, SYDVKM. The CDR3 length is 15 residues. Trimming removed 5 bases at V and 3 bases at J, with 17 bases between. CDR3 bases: TGTGCCAGCAGTGCGCCGGACCGGGACAACTACGAGCAGTACTTC. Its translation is CASSAPDRDNYEQYF.